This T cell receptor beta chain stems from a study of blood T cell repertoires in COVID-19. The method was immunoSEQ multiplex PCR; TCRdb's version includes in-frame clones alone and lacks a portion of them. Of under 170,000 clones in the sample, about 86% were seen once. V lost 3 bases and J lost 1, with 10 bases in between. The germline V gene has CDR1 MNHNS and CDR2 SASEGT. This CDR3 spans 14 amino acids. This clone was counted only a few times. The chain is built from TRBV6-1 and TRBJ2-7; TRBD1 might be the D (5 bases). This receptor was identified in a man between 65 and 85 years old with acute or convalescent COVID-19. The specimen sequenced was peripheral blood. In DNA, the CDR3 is TGTGCCAGCAGTGATTGGGGCGGATCCTACGAGCAGTACTTC. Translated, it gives CASSDWGGSYEQYF.